The clone carrying this TCR beta chain was seen only once. Germline CDR1 and CDR2: SGHRS and YFSETQ. V lost 4 bases and J lost 9; bases outside the gene matches: 13. This CDR3 comprises 15 residues. Libraries were prepared by immunoSEQ multiplex PCR; TCRdb keeps only in-frame clonotypes and omits some of them. Here the sample spans about 300,000 clones, under 90% being singletons. This record belongs to a study of blood T cell repertoires in COVID-19. Resolution of symptoms, clearance, or two negative PCRs was present in recovered Cohort 3 donors. Sequencing was performed on PBMCs or T cells enriched from blood (not recorded which). The sequence came from a woman between 35 and 50 years old who had recovered from COVID-19. The chain couples TRBV5-1 to TRBJ2-1; TRBD1 matches at 7 bases. The CDR3 sequence: CASSPSSLQGTEQFF. CDR3 sequence (DNA): TGCGCCAGCAGCCCTTCCTCCTTACAGGGGACTGAGCAGTTCTTC. The variable domain in full, completed from reference TRBV5-1 and TRBJ2-1, reads KAGVTQTPRYLIKTRGQQVTLSCSPISGHRSVSWYQQTPGQGLQFLFEYFSETQRNKGNFPGRFSGRQFSNSRSEMNVSTLELGDSALYLCASSPSSLQGTEQFFGPGTRLTVL.